This is a list of T cell receptor beta chains from one sample in a study of T cells in Graves' hyperthyroidism and ophthalmopathy. MiXCR, run by TCRdb on the multiplex PCR reads, gives a single entry per CDR3 protein. The sample includes about 350,000 distinct CDR3 sequences, approximately 15% of them seen just once. Sequenced input: blood. The receptor source for this set is a woman under 40 with Graves' hyperthyroidism. Both conserved end residues are part of each CDR3. D genes are given only for firm matches. For some rows the clone size is stated as once, few or many, or as a class when expanded; others skip it.

cdr3_aa cdr3_nt v_call clone_size d_call j_call
CASSLAGTSGRVPLLAKNIQYF TGTGCCAGCAGTTTAGCCGGGACTAGCGGGAGGGTCCCCCTTCTAGCCAAAAACATTCAGTACTTC TRBV28 many TRBD2 TRBJ2-4
CASSLNTGLTYNEQFF TGCGCCAGCAGCCTCAACACGGGACTTACCTACAATGAGCAGTTCTTC TRBV4-1 - - TRBJ2-1
CASSLAAGADTQYF TGTGCCAGCAGCTTAGCGGCGGGAGCAGATACGCAGTATTTT TRBV7-6 few TRBD2 TRBJ2-3
CASEPGQGVYEQYF TGTGCCAGCGAACCGGGACAGGGTGTTTACGAGCAGTACTTC TRBV28 medium-sized TRBD1 TRBJ2-7
CAWMVRKGTQYF TGTGCCTGGATGGTTAGAAAAGGGACCCAGTACTTC TRBV30 many - TRBJ2-5
CASSFEGQDNQPQHF TGTGCCAGCAGTTTCGAAGGGCAGGACAATCAGCCCCAGCATTTT TRBV12-3/TRBV12-4 - - TRBJ1-5
CASYLTGGYTF TGTGCCAGCTATCTTACCGGGGGCTACACCTTC TRBV25-1 - - TRBJ1-2
CASSPRPGHFVDTGELFF TGTGCCAGCTCACCACGGCCCGGACATTTTGTTGACACCGGGGAGCTGTTTTTT TRBV18 - - TRBJ2-2
CASSPVGLATDTQYF TGTGCCAGCAGCCCTGTGGGACTAGCTACAGATACGCAGTATTTT TRBV3-1 many TRBD2 TRBJ2-3
CAWSTYKGRVYGYTF TGTGCCTGGAGTACCTACAAGGGGAGGGTCTATGGCTACACCTTC TRBV30 - - TRBJ1-2
CATKSPDTLGGIQYF TGTGCCACCAAATCACCGGACACACTCGGGGGCATTCAGTACTTC TRBV24-1 many - TRBJ2-4
CASSLDSGTKETQYF TGTGCCAGCAGCTTAGATAGCGGTACCAAAGAGACCCAGTACTTC TRBV11-2 - - TRBJ2-5
CASSHYPRVREQYF TGTGCCAGCAGCCATTACCCTCGGGTCCGCGAGCAGTACTTC TRBV7-8 few - TRBJ2-7
CASSLRGWETQYF TGTGCCAGCAGTTTAAGGGGTTGGGAGACCCAGTACTTC TRBV28 many - TRBJ2-5
CASSQWGRERTDTQYF TGTGCCAGCAGCCAATGGGGGAGGGAGCGCACAGATACGCAGTATTTT TRBV3-1 few TRBD2 TRBJ2-3
CASSFGTNNNEQFF TGTGCCAGCAGTTTTGGGACTAACAACAATGAGCAGTTCTTC TRBV27 many TRBD2 TRBJ2-1
CASSLASGIIPADTQYF TGTGCCAGCAGCTTAGCTAGCGGGATAATCCCCGCAGATACGCAGTATTTT TRBV7-9 - TRBD2 TRBJ2-3
CASSRDFTDTQYF TGTGCCAGCAGTCGGGACTTCACAGATACGCAGTATTTT TRBV12-3/TRBV12-4 many - TRBJ2-3
CAWNERPNTEAFF TGTGCCTGGAACGAGCGGCCGAACACTGAAGCTTTCTTT TRBV30 few - TRBJ1-1
CATGLDSMNTEAFF TGTGCCACCGGCCTTGACAGCATGAACACTGAAGCTTTCTTT TRBV10-3 few - TRBJ1-1
CASKGLLYQKTQYF TGTGCCAGCAAAGGACTACTTTACCAAAAGACCCAGTACTTC TRBV2 - - TRBJ2-5
CAISDTGFSPLHF TGTGCCATCAGTGATACGGGATTTTCACCCCTCCACTTT TRBV10-3 few - TRBJ1-6
CASSLPTGQGATDTQYF TGTGCCAGCAGTCTTCCCACCGGACAGGGGGCGACAGATACGCAGTATTTT TRBV27 - TRBD1 TRBJ2-3
CASSLFSTVTGELFF TGTGCCAGCAGTTTATTTTCAACGGTCACCGGGGAGCTGTTTTTT TRBV28 many - TRBJ2-2
CAISDMGVSQPQHF TGTGCCATCAGTGATATGGGGGTGAGTCAGCCCCAGCATTTT TRBV10-3 many - TRBJ1-5
CSAQGVKQPQHF TGCAGTGCGCAGGGAGTGAAACAGCCCCAGCATTTT TRBV20-1 many - TRBJ1-5
CASSLGGDEKLFF TGTGCCAGCAGTCTCGGTGGGGATGAAAAACTGTTTTTT TRBV9 many - TRBJ1-4
CASMDRTSGMNEQFF TGTGCCAGCATGGACAGGACTAGCGGGATGAATGAGCAGTTCTTC TRBV6-1 many TRBD2 TRBJ2-1
CATLGQGAGEQYF TGTGCCACACTAGGACAGGGCGCCGGGGAGCAGTACTTC TRBV10-3 few TRBD1 TRBJ2-7
CASTTGRDGELFF TGTGCCAGCACCACAGGGAGGGACGGGGAGCTGTTTTTT TRBV12-3/TRBV12-4 many - TRBJ2-2
CSAPKRTSDKDTQYF TGCAGTGCCCCAAAAAGGACTAGCGACAAGGATACGCAGTATTTT TRBV20-1 few TRBD2 TRBJ2-3
CSARDLMRALDQPQHF TGCAGTGCTAGAGATCTTATGAGGGCGCTTGATCAGCCCCAGCATTTT TRBV20-1 many - TRBJ1-5
CASSLWTDGLGGPEAFF TGTGCCAGCAGCCTATGGACAGATGGCCTCGGGGGCCCTGAAGCTTTCTTT TRBV3-1 many - TRBJ1-1
CASNQLASNEQFF TGTGCCAGCAACCAACTAGCTTCCAATGAGCAGTTCTTC TRBV5-5 many - TRBJ2-1
CSARVAVRGESGELFF TGCAGTGCTAGAGTCGCGGTGAGGGGGGAATCCGGGGAGCTGTTTTTT TRBV20-1 - - TRBJ2-2
CAIRVRGGGYTF TGTGCCATCAGGGTCCGGGGAGGAGGCTACACCTTC TRBV10-3 - - TRBJ1-2
CSARDPVVTDTQYF TGCAGTGCTAGGGACCCGGTGGTCACAGATACGCAGTATTTT TRBV20-1 many - TRBJ2-3